Sequencing of this T cell receptor (beta chain) was carried out in a study of Ad26.COV2.S vaccination and SARS-CoV-2 variants. This CDR3 spans 16 amino acids. Germline V gene sequence: CDR1 SNHLY, CDR2 FYNNEI. V lost 4 bases, J lost 2 bases, and 15 bases lay in between. Described treatment: 15 to 20 received Ad26.COV2.S at low or high dose, single or two shots; about 5 received placebo; per-sample allocation not given. Material that was analyzed had been drawn on day 63 after the first vaccine or placebo injection. In Boston, the donor was an adult between 18-55 years of age. An Ad26 vector expressing Wuhan-strain SARS-CoV-2 spike constituted the vaccine. The repertoire was sequenced with immunoSEQ multiplex PCR; TCRdb's copy has only in-frame clones and lacks some. Of hundreds of thousands of clones listed, 70% to 90% were seen once; the top ten hold about 10%. Points from the study as a whole: Possibly, TCR breadth and depth analyses underestimated total T cell responses.

As to this clone: Its target is not known.

The source was peripheral blood, collected in a trial of Ad26.COV2.S vaccine versus placebo. This clonotype was obtained from a person between 18 and 65 years old who received the Ad26.COV2.S COVID-19 vaccine or a placebo. The V and J genes are TRBV2 and TRBJ1-5; maybe TRBD1 (5 bases). The DNA of the CDR3 is TGTGCCAGCAGTGCCTGGAGGGGTAGAGGCAATCAGCCCCAGCATTTT. Translated: CASSAWRGRGNQPQHF.